This record concerns one TCR beta chain sequence. Antigen unknown. From RNA transcripts, TCR beta CDR3 regions were amplified. When the TCR CDR3 underwent first-round RT-PCR, the HTBI primer set was used. MiXCR was run by TCRdb on the multiplex PCR reads, yielding one entry per CDR3 protein. Among roughly 350,000 distinct CDR3 sequences listed, 11% to 15% were seen once. The record originates from a study of T cells in Graves' hyperthyroidism and ophthalmopathy. Broader study findings: Most thyroid clonotypes expanded above 0.001 appeared in blood too.

Thyroid ultrasound and orbital computed tomography, with clinical symptoms and serum thyroxine and TRAb, informed diagnoses. This CDR3 region has 15 residues. Germline V CDR1 and CDR2: SQVTM, ANQGSEA. With 2 bases clipped from V and 3 bases from J, the junction kept 7 bases outside the gene matches. This receptor was taken from a woman under 40 with Graves' hyperthyroidism. Sequenced: blood. The chain links TRBV29-1 to TRBJ2-7; 10 bases agree with TRBD1. The DNA for the CDR3 is TGCAGCGTTGAAAGGGACAGGGGTGCGGACTACGAGCAGTACTTC. This encodes CSVERDRGADYEQYF.